This T cell receptor beta chain was identified during a study of blood T cell repertoires in COVID-19. Background on the study: Researchers got acute and convalescent COVID-19 samples from the United States, Italy and Spain.

The CDR3 contains 16 residues. Germline V gives CDR1 MNHNY, CDR2 SVGAGI (reference sequence). V lost 0 bases to trimming and J lost 10 bases, with 16 bases between them. In the original workflow: Reference gene primers were amplified, and this amplification served to estimate nucleated cell counts. TCRdb keeps only in-frame clones here, not all; method: immunoSEQ multiplex PCR. V, J and clone size reflect that table, while D and trimming were determined from the DNA. This sample has around 230,000 clones, with 75% to 85% found just once. The chain combines TRBV6-6 with TRBJ1-6; possible D gene TRBD1, 5 bases. The sequencing sample was made of peripheral blood. The receptor comes from a man in his forties who had recovered from COVID-19. The CDR3 sequence: CASSYSGEGSRSPLHF. The CDR3, as DNA: TGTGCCAGCAGTTACTCGGGGGAGGGATCCAGATCACCCCTCCACTTT.